One and the same sample provided the 14 T cell receptor beta chains below, sequenced in a study of blood T cell repertoires in COVID-19. Using immunoSEQ multiplex PCR, the repertoire was profiled, and TCRdb retains in-frame clones only, with some absent. This table has some 210,000 clones, roughly 88% appearing once. Sequences were obtained from peripheral blood. The receptors were gathered from a woman in her thirties or forties who had recovered from COVID-19.

The rearrangement joins TRBV7-8 to TRBJ1-4; TRBD1 aligns across 9 bases. Germline V lookup: CDR1 SGHVS, CDR2 FQNEAQ. The trim removed 3 bases at V and 2 bases at J, leaving 13 bases unmatched. The CDR3 contains 19 residues. The CDR3 bases are TGTGCCAGCAGCTTGCCAAGACTAATAGGACAGGGGACTAATGAAAAACTGTTTTTT. Protein product: CASSLPRLIGQGTNEKLFF.

This clone occurred a few times. The chain is built from TRBV5-6 and TRBJ2-3; no firm D call. V lost 0 bases, J lost 4 bases, and 12 bases lay in between. CDR3 length: 15 residues. CDR1 and CDR2 from the germline V gene are SGHDT and YYEEEE. The DNA for the CDR3 is TGTGCCAGCAGCTTGGAAGCGCTGGCGGCAGATACGCAGTATTTT. Translation: CASSLEALAADTQYF.

The chain is built from TRBV27 and TRBJ2-2; TRBD2 matches 10 bases. V was clipped by 8 bases and J by 6 bases; unmatched bases: 12. The CDR3 extends over 16 amino acids. Germline CDR1 and CDR2: MNHEY and SMNVEV (reference sequence). Here the CDR3 reads CASRLAGVKRAGELFF. Written as DNA, the CDR3 is TGTGCCAGCCGTCTAGCGGGAGTCAAGAGAGCCGGGGAGCTGTTTTTT.

This clone was counted once. The chain links TRBV12-3 or TRBV12-4 to TRBJ2-7, with 7 bases lining up with TRBD1. After removal of 6 bases from V and 2 bases from J, the junction contained 4 bases not matched to a gene. The CDR3 is made up of 13 amino acids. The CDR3 sequence: CASRTGQTYEQYF. The CDR3 DNA sequence: TGTGCCAGCAGGACGGGACAGACCTACGAGCAGTACTTC.

This chain joins TRBV5-6 and TRBJ2-1; D call uncertain. CDR1 and CDR2 (germline): SGHDT, YYEEEE. The CDR3 consists of 15 residues. Trimming left V 1 base short and J 0 bases short, with 8 bases between. CDR3 nucleotides: TGTGCCAGCAGCTTGAAGCGCTCCTCCTACAATGAGCAGTTCTTC. Amino acid sequence: CASSLKRSSYNEQFF.

This clone was recorded only once. The genes are TRBV7-3 and TRBJ2-2, with a possible D match to TRBD2 (7 bases). V lost 1 base and J lost 6, with 12 bases in between. Germline loops: CDR1 SGHTA, CDR2 FQGTGA. This CDR3 is 15 amino acids long. The CDR3 nucleotides are TGTGCCAGCAGCTTAAACTCGGGGGGCTCCGGGGAGCTGTTTTTT. Translating gives CASSLNSGGSGELFF.

This clone occurred once. The rearrangement uses TRBV19 and TRBJ2-3; tentatively, D is TRBD2 (5 bases). Germline V gives CDR1 LNHDA, CDR2 SQIVND (reference sequence). The CDR3 sequence is 13 residues long. V gave up 11 bases and J gave up 4 bases, with 16 bases separating them. This CDR3 reads CAAATAGSDTQYF. The CDR3 DNA follows: TGTGCCGCTGCGACTGCGGGTTCAGATACGCAGTATTTT.

V usage is TRBV6-5 and J usage is TRBJ2-1; TRBD1 agrees at 10 bases. The CDR3 totals 13 residues. Germline loops: CDR1 MNHEY, CDR2 SVGAGI. With 8 bases clipped from V and 8 bases from J, the junction kept 6 bases outside the gene matches. CDR3 coding DNA: TGTGCCAGCGGAGACAGGGGGCGTGATGAGCAGTTCTTC. Translation gives CASGDRGRDEQFF.

The chain couples TRBV30 to TRBJ1-2; 8 bases line up with TRBD1. V gave up 5 bases and J gave up 4 bases; unmatched junction bases: 6. CDR3 length: 13 residues. Germline V gives CDR1 GTSNPN, CDR2 SVGIG (reference sequence). DNA of the CDR3: TGTGCCTGGGGCCGGGACAGGCCCTATGGCTACACCTTC. Amino acid sequence: CAWGRDRPYGYTF. Looking up the rest from reference TRBV30 and TRBJ1-2 gives the full variable domain: SQTIHQWPATLVQPVGSPLSLECTVEGTSNPNLYWYRQAAGRGLQLLFYSVGIGQISSEVPQNLSASRPQDRQFILSSKKLLLSDSGFYLCAWGRDRPYGYTFGSGTRLTVV.

This clone was counted only a few times. The chain couples TRBV7-9 to TRBJ1-4; TRBD1 matches at 7 bases. The length of the CDR3 is 15 residues. Trimming took 3 bases from V and 11 from J; bases not matched to a gene: 12. In germline, CDR1 is SEHNR, CDR2 FQNEAQ (reference sequence). The CDR3 DNA reads as TGTGCCAGCAGCTTGGCAGGGACAGTAGCCGAGAAACTGTTTTTT. Translation: CASSLAGTVAEKLFF.

The chain links TRBV7-6 to TRBJ2-5, with 7 bases lining up with TRBD2. The CDR3 covers 16 residues. Per germline, CDR1 SGHVS and CDR2 FNYEAQ. The trim removed 1 base at V and 5 bases at J, leaving 10 bases unmatched. CDR3 DNA sequence: TGTGCCAGCAGCTTAGGGACCCAGTGGGGGGGTGAGACCCAGTACTTC. Translation: CASSLGTQWGGETQYF.

This clone was counted between two and nine times. This chain uses TRBV25-1 with TRBJ2-2, with D tentatively TRBD1 (6 bases). The CDR3 contains 13 residues. Looked up from germline, CDR1 is MGHDK and CDR2 is SYGVNS. Deletions cut 5 bases from V and 6 bases from J, with 10 bases between. In DNA, the CDR3 is TGTGCCAGCAGTCTGGGGGCCTCCGGGGAGCTGTTTTTT. Protein sequence: CASSLGASGELFF.

The V call is TRBV2, the J call TRBJ2-7; D is ambiguous. The V end lost 9 bases, the J end lost 3 bases, and 12 bases lay between the germline ends. The CDR3 spans 12 residues. Germline CDR1 reads SNHLY; CDR2 reads FYNNEI. CDR3 sequence (DNA): TGTGCCAGTCGGGTCAGAGACTACGAGCAGTACTTC. It specifies CASRVRDYEQYF.

The genes are TRBV27 and TRBJ1-6; D is unresolved. Germline CDR1 and CDR2: MNHEY and SMNVEV (reference sequence). The CDR3 is made up of 15 amino acids. V was shortened by 6 bases and J by 7 bases, with 16 bases between the two germline ends. The CDR3 spells CASSFSQTGNSPLHF. Here the CDR3 DNA reads TGTGCCAGCAGCTTTTCACAGACGGGAAATTCACCCCTCCACTTT.